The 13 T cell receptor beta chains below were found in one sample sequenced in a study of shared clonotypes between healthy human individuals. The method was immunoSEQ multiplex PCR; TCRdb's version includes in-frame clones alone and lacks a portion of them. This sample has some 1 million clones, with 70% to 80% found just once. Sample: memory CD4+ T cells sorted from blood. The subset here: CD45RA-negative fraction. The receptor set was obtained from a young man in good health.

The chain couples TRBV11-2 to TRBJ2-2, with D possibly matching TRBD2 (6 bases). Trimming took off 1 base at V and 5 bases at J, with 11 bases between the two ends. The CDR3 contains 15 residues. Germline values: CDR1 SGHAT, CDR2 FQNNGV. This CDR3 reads CASSLGGRDTGELFF. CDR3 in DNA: TGTGCCAGCAGCTTAGGTGGGCGGGATACCGGGGAGCTGTTTTTT. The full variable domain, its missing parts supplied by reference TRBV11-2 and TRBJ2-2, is EAGVAQSPRYKIIEKRQSVAFWCNPISGHATLYWYQQILGQGPKLLIQFQNNGVVDDSQLPKDRFSAERLKGVDSTLKIQPAKLEDSAVYLCASSLGGRDTGELFFGEGSRLTVL.

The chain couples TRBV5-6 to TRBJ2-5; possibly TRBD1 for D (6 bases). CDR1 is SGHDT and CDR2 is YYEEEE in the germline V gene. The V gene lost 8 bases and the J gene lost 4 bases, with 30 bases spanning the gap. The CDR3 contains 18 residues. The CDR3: CASRSRGSVLGGRETQYF. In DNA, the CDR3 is TGTGCCAGTCGATCGAGGGGGTCCGTGTTAGGTGGGCGAGAGACCCAGTACTTC.

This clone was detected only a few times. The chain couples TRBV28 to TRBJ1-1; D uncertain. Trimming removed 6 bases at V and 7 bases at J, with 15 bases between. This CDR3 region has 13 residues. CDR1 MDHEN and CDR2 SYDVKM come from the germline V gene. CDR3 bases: TGTGCCAGCAGCTTAGACGGACTCTTTGAAGCTTTCTTT. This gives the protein CASSLDGLFEAFF.

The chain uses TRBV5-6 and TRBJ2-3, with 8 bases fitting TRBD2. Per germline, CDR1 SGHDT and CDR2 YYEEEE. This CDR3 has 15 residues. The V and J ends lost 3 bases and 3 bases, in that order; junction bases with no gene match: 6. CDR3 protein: CASSSPERGTDTQYF. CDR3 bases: TGTGCCAGCAGCTCTCCCGAGCGGGGGACAGATACGCAGTATTTT.

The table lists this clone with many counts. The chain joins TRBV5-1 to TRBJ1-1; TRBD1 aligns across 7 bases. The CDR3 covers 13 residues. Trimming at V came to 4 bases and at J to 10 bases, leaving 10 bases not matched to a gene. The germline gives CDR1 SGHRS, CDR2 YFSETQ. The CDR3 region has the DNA TGCGCCAGCAGCGGTACAGGGGCAAGAGGAGCTTTCTTT. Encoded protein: CASSGTGARGAFF.

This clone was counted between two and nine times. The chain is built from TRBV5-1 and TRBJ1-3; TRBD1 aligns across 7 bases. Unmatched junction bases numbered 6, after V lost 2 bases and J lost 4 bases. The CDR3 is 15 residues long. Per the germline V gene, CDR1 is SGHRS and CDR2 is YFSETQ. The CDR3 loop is CASSLSDRVGNTIYF. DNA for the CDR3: TGCGCCAGCAGCTTAAGCGACAGGGTCGGAAACACCATATATTTT.

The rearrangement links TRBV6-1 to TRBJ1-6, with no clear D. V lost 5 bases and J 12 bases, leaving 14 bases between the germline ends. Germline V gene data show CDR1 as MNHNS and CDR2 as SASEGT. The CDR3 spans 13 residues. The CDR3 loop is CASSREMALPLHF. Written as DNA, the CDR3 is TGTGCCAGCAGTCGGGAAATGGCTTTACCCCTCCACTTT.

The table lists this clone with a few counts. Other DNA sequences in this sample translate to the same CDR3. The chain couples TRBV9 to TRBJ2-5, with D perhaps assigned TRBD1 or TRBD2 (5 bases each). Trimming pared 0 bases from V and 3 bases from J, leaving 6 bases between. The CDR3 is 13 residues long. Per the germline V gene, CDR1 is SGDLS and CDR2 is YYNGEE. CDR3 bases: TGTGCCAGCAGCGTAGGAGGGGAAGAGACCCAGTACTTC. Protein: CASSVGGEETQYF.

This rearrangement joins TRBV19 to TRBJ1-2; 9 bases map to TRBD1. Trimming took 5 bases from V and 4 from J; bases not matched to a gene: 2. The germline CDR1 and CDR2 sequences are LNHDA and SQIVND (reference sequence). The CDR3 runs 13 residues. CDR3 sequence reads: CASSPGQGYGYTF. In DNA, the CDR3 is TGTGCCAGTAGTCCGGGACAGGGCTATGGCTACACCTTC.

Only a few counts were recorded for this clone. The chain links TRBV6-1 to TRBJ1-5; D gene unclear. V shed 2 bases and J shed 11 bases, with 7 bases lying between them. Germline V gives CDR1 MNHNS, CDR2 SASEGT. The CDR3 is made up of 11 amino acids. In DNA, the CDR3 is TGTGCCAGCAGTGAATCACAGTCCCAGCATTTT. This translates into CASSESQSQHF.

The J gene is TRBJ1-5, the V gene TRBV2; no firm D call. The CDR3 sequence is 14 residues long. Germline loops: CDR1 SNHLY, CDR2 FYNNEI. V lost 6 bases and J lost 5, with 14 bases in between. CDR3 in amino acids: CASRSGVPHQPQHF. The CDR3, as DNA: TGTGCCAGCAGGTCCGGGGTCCCGCATCAGCCCCAGCATTTT.

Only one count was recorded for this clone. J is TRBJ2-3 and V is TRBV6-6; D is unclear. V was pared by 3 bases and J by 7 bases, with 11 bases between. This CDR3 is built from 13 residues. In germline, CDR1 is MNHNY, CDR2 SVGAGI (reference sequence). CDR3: CASSYSLVNTQYF. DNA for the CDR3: TGTGCCAGCAGTTATTCGCTCGTAAATACGCAGTATTTT.

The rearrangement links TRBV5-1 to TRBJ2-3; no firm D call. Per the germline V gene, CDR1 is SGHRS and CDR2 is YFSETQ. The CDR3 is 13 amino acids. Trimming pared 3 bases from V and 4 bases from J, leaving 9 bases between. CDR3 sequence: CASSSSSPDTQYF. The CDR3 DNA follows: TGCGCCAGCAGCTCCAGTAGCCCAGATACGCAGTATTTT.